This TCR beta chain was observed in a study of patients and donors after allogeneic stem cell transplantation. TCRdb used MiXCR to reprocess the RT-PCR reads, holding one entry per CDR3 protein. Among roughly 960,000 distinct CDR3 sequences listed, approximately 19% were seen once. This clonotype was detected only a few times. The V and J ends lost 4 bases and 0 bases, in that order; junction bases with no gene match: 3. CDR1 is SQVTM and CDR2 is ANQGSEA in the germline V gene. The CDR3 runs 15 residues. The clonotype originates from a human donor who was either an allogeneic HSCT recipient or a stem cell or donor lymphocyte infusion donor (not recorded which). It is not recorded whose cells these are; they may come from a transplant donor. The chain carries TRBV29-1 and TRBJ2-3, with 11 bases that match TRBD2. Input material: blood, either unsorted or a sorted T cell fraction (not recorded which). The CDR3 sequence: CSVVIAGGSTDTQYF. DNA for the CDR3: TGCAGCGTTGTTATAGCGGGGGGGAGCACAGATACGCAGTATTTT.